The 20 T cell receptor beta chains below were found in one sample sequenced in a study of T cell responses to AZD1222 COVID-19 vaccine. Assay used: immunoSEQ multiplex PCR; TCRdb lists only in-frame clones, some missing. In the table there are 65,000 to 85,000 clones, over 70% of which are singletons. The specimen was peripheral blood, collected 28 days after the second AZD1222 dose. The source of these receptors is an adult who received the AZD1222 COVID-19 vaccine.

This clone is medium-sized. The rearrangement uses TRBV6-2 or TRBV6-3 and TRBJ1-1, with TRBD1 identical over 7 bases. The CDR3 consists of 14 residues. V lost 2 bases to trimming and J lost 2 bases; unmatched junction nucleotides: 2. CDR1 and CDR2 (germline): MNHEY, SVGEGT. The CDR3 DNA reads TGTGCCAGCAGTTACACAGGGGAAAACACTGAAGCTTTCTTT. It is translated as CASSYTGENTEAFF.

The V call is TRBV7-2, the J call TRBJ1-2; D uncertain. This CDR3 has 14 amino acids. Trimming removed 5 bases at V and 6 bases at J, with 16 bases between. In germline, CDR1 is SGHTA, CDR2 FQGNSA. The CDR3: CASSPHAGINGYTF. In DNA form, the CDR3 reads TGTGCCAGCAGCCCCCACGCTGGGATCAATGGCTACACCTTC.

This chain links TRBV5-1 with TRBJ2-3, with a tentative D call TRBD1 (5 bases). The V and J ends lost 0 bases and 2 bases respectively, with 7 bases between them. Germline V CDR1 and CDR2: SGHRS, YFSETQ. This CDR3 is built from 14 residues. DNA for the CDR3: TGCGCCAGCAGCTTGGGACAGACCACAGATACGCAGTATTTT. It is translated as CASSLGQTTDTQYF. Complete variable domain (other parts from reference TRBV5-1 and TRBJ2-3): KAGVTQTPRYLIKTRGQQVTLSCSPISGHRSVSWYQQTPGQGLQFLFEYFSETQRNKGNFPGRFSGRQFSNSRSEMNVSTLELGDSALYLCASSLGQTTDTQYFGPGTRLTVL.

This chain connects TRBV24-1 to TRBJ2-3; a possible D gene is TRBD2 (6 bases). CDR3 size: 17 residues. CDR1 and CDR2 from the germline V gene are KGHDR and SFDVKD. Trimming took off 5 bases at V and 6 bases at J, with 23 bases between the two ends. CDR3 DNA sequence: TGTGCCACCAGTGCCCGGGACTCTCTTCCAGGGAGGGATACGCAGTATTTT. As protein: CATSARDSLPGRDTQYF.

This sequence joins TRBV14 and TRBJ2-3; TRBD1 or TRBD2 may be the D gene (5 bases each). Trimming pared 1 base from V and 6 bases from J, leaving 20 bases between. Germline values: CDR1 SGHDN, CDR2 FVKESK. This CDR3 comprises 17 residues. In DNA form, the CDR3 reads TGTGCCAGCAGCCAAGGGATTGTCGGGGCCTGGGGGGATACGCAGTATTTT. The encoded protein is CASSQGIVGAWGDTQYF.

The chain recombines TRBV6-2 or TRBV6-3 with TRBJ1-5; TRBD1 aligns across 10 bases. Looked up from germline, CDR1 is MNHEY and CDR2 is SVGEGT. V lost 1 base, J lost 2 bases, and 5 bases stayed unmatched. The CDR3 contains 17 residues. The CDR3 coding sequence is TGTGCCAGCAGTTACTGGAGGGGGACAGGGGGCAATCAGCCCCAGCATTTT. Amino acid sequence: CASSYWRGTGGNQPQHF.

The chain carries TRBV7-2 and TRBJ1-2; TRBD1 is a possible D gene (5 bases). Germline V gene data show CDR1 as SGHTA and CDR2 as FQGNSA. The CDR3 has 14 amino acids. The V and J ends lost 3 bases and 7 bases respectively, with 15 bases between them. The CDR3 here is CASSFWGDMVGYTF. Here the CDR3 DNA reads TGTGCCAGCAGCTTTTGGGGGGATATGGTTGGCTACACCTTC.

V usage is TRBV9 and J usage is TRBJ2-2; TRBD2 matches 15 bases. This CDR3 comprises 20 residues. The germline CDR1 and CDR2 sequences are SGDLS and YYNGEE. Trimming at V came to 0 bases and at J to 1 base, leaving 7 bases not matched to a gene. In DNA form, the CDR3 reads TGTGCCAGCAGCGTAGTGGGGACTAGCGGGGGGCTTAAGAACACCGGGGAGCTGTTTTTT. Translation gives CASSVVGTSGGLKNTGELFF.

The V gene is TRBV6-2 or TRBV6-3, the J gene TRBJ1-4, with D perhaps matching TRBD1 (6 bases). V was clipped by 1 base and J by 7 bases, with 19 bases between them. CDR3 length: 17 amino acids. CDR1 and CDR2 from the germline V gene are MNHEY and SVGEGT. The CDR3 protein is CASSYYGDGQLGEKLFF. DNA for the CDR3: TGTGCCAGCAGTTACTACGGTGACGGACAGCTGGGTGAAAAACTGTTTTTT.

This chain links TRBV4-1 with TRBJ1-5, with D unresolved. The length of the CDR3 is 14 residues. V shed 4 bases and J shed 4 bases, with 11 bases lying between them. Germline V gene sequence: CDR1 MGHRA, CDR2 YSYEKL. The CDR3 DNA reads as TGCGCCAGCAGCCCGTTCTTTCCGAATCAGCCCCAGCATTTT. Translating it yields CASSPFFPNQPQHF.

The CDR3 is CSVGQSNTGELFF. CDR3 nucleotides: TGCAGCGTCGGACAGTCGAACACCGGGGAGCTGTTTTTT. The rearrangement links TRBV29-1 to TRBJ2-2, with a weak D call TRBD1 (6 bases). The CDR3 consists of 13 residues. V lost 6 bases and J lost 0, with 8 bases in between. Per the germline V gene, CDR1 is SQVTM and CDR2 is ANQGSEA.

V is TRBV28 and J is TRBJ1-6, with TRBD1 as a possible D gene (6 bases). The CDR3 sequence is 15 residues long. Germline lookup yields CDR1 MDHEN and CDR2 SYDVKM. The V gene lost 3 bases and the J gene lost 8 bases, with 14 bases spanning the gap. As DNA, the CDR3 is TGTGCCAGCAGTTTCCAGGGGCTCTTCGATTCACCCCTCCACTTT. The encoded protein is CASSFQGLFDSPLHF.

The V and J genes are TRBV28 and TRBJ1-1, with unresolved D. CDR3 length: 14 residues. Germline assignment: CDR1 MDHEN and CDR2 SYDVKM. With 7 bases removed from V and 1 base from J, the gap between germline ends came to 13 bases. CDR3 protein: CASIDPGRNTEAFF. In DNA form, the CDR3 reads TGTGCCAGCATAGACCCGGGGAGGAACACTGAAGCTTTCTTT.

V gene TRBV28 combines with J gene TRBJ1-6; D may be TRBD1 (6 bases). CDR3 length: 16 amino acids. V lost 11 bases, J lost 0 bases, and 17 bases lay in between. Germline CDR1 MDHEN, CDR2 SYDVKM. The CDR3: CAPDSEADSYNSPLHF. The DNA for the CDR3 is TGTGCCCCGGACAGCGAGGCCGACTCCTATAATTCACCCCTCCACTTT.

This clone was observed a handful of times. V and J are TRBV11-2 and TRBJ1-5; D uncertain. V was shortened by 5 bases and J by 1 base, with 9 bases between the two germline ends. This CDR3 region has 14 residues. CDR1 and CDR2 from the germline V gene are SGHAT and FQNNGV. The CDR3 loop reads CASSQMGSNQPQHF. CDR3 coding DNA: TGTGCCAGCAGCCAAATGGGCAGCAATCAGCCCCAGCATTTT.

The rearrangement links TRBV12-3 or TRBV12-4 to TRBJ1-4, with D tentatively TRBD1 (6 bases). The V end lost 7 bases, the J end lost 7 bases, and 10 bases lay between the germline ends. The CDR3 has 12 residues. The CDR3 sequence is CASKQGIEKLFF. In DNA, the CDR3 is TGTGCCAGCAAACAGGGTATTGAAAAACTGTTTTTT.

This chain joins TRBV18 and TRBJ1-2, with D perhaps matching TRBD1 (5 bases). The CDR3 is 15 residues long. Between the trimmed V and J ends, which lost 1 base and 3 bases, there was a span of 12 bases. Germline CDR1 reads KGHSH; CDR2 reads LQKENI. The CDR3 sequence is CASSPLAGQDYGYTF. CDR3 nucleotides: TGTGCCAGCTCACCACTAGCAGGGCAAGACTATGGCTACACCTTC.

This clone was recorded a few times. One end of the junction is discordant with germline, which a read error may explain. J is TRBJ1-2 and V is TRBV9, with 7 bases fitting TRBD1. The V gene's germline CDR1 is SGDLS and CDR2 YYNGEE. The CDR3 loop spans 13 amino acids. CDR3 protein: CASSVGQEVVTAF. The CDR3 nucleotides read TGTGCCAGCAGCGTTGGACAGGAGGTTGTTACCGCCTTC.

CDR3 DNA: TGTGCCAGCAGCCCGGCGCGGGGCGGGGTCTACACCTTC. It encodes CASSPARGGVYTF. This chain uses TRBV7-8 with TRBJ1-2, with D possibly TRBD1 on 5 matching bases. The V and J ends lost 5 bases and 10 bases respectively, with 17 bases between them. The CDR3 is 13 residues long. Germline values: CDR1 SGHVS, CDR2 FQNEAQ.

This clone was picked up a small number of times. The chain combines TRBV6-5 with TRBJ1-5, with D maybe TRBD1 (6 bases). Per germline, CDR1 MNHEY and CDR2 SVGAGI. The CDR3 spans 13 residues. V was cut by 8 bases and J by 3 bases, with 11 bases left in between. CDR3 DNA: TGTGCCAGCCGCGGACAGCTCAATCAGCCCCAGCATTTT. Translated, it gives CASRGQLNQPQHF.